This is a list of T cell receptor beta chains from one sample in a study of OX40 agonist ivuxolimab in advanced cancers. The data were produced by immunoSEQ multiplex PCR, yet TCRdb's version contains in-frame clones alone and is incomplete. The sample lists approximately 76,000 clones; more than 85% were seen once. The starting material was CD4+ or CD8+ T cells sorted from blood, obtained in a trial of the OX40 agonist ivuxolimab. These receptors were collected from an adult with an advanced solid tumor such as melanoma, head and neck, liver or kidney cancer. The CDR3 runs from the conserved cysteine through the conserved F or W. The D gene is left open where the match is weak. Not every row has a clone size; where given, it reads once, few, many or a size class.

>TRBV27|-|TRBJ1-1|-
CASSLWVSSHTEAFF
TGTGCCAGCAGTTTATGGGTCAGCTCGCACACTGAAGCTTTCTTT
>TRBV9|-|TRBJ2-3|-
CASSVNRLGADTQYF
TGTGCCAGCAGCGTCAACCGTTTAGGGGCAGATACGCAGTATTTT
>TRBV5-4|-|TRBJ2-3|-
CASSFAASTDTQYF
TGTGCCAGCAGCTTCGCGGCTAGCACAGATACGCAGTATTTT
>TRBV9|-|TRBJ2-7|-
CASSVEGGESYEQYF
TGTGCCAGCAGCGTAGAGGGCGGAGAATCCTACGAGCAGTACTTC
>TRBV19|-|TRBJ2-2|-
CASSTLGANTGELFF
TGTGCCAGTAGCACATTAGGGGCGAACACCGGGGAGCTGTTTTTT
>TRBV27|TRBD1|TRBJ2-2|-
CASSLQTGGAGELFF
TGTGCCAGCAGTTTACAGACAGGGGGGGCCGGGGAGCTGTTTTTT
>TRBV7-9|TRBD1|TRBJ1-1|-
CAIVRDRGRQTEAFF
TGTGCCATCGTACGGGACAGGGGGCGTCAAACTGAAGCTTTCTTT
>TRBV5-1|TRBD2|TRBJ2-1|-
CASSLAGTSGGLGSEQFF
TGCGCCAGCAGCTTGGCCGGGACTAGCGGGGGGTTAGGGAGTGAGCAGTTCTTC
>TRBV7-2|-|TRBJ2-7|-
CASSFGHDYEQYF
TGTGCCAGCAGCTTTGGACACGACTACGAGCAGTACTTC
>TRBV13|-|TRBJ1-1|-
CASSPPVDTEAFF
TGTGCCAGCAGTCCCCCGGTGGACACTGAAGCTTTCTTT
>TRBV2|TRBD2|TRBJ2-3|-
CASSENVGLTDTQYF
TGTGCCAGCAGTGAAAATGTGGGACTAACAGATACGCAGTATTTT
>TRBV23-1|-|TRBJ2-7|-
CASSLRPRDYEQYF
TGCGCCAGCAGTCTACGTCCGCGGGACTACGAGCAGTACTTC
>TRBV2|TRBD2|TRBJ2-7|-
CASSTGLAGKFEQYF
TGTGCCAGCAGTACGGGACTAGCGGGGAAGTTCGAGCAGTACTTC
>TRBV7-9|-|TRBJ1-4|-
CASSFNRENEKLFF
TGTGCCAGCAGTTTTAACAGGGAGAATGAAAAACTGTTTTTT
>TRBV6-1|-|TRBJ2-7|-
CASSEATGGVFSYEQYF
TGTGCCAGCAGTGAAGCTACTGGGGGCGTATTCTCCTACGAGCAGTACTTC
>TRBV6-5|-|TRBJ1-1|-
CASSYSGDHTEAFF
TGTGCCAGCAGTTACTCGGGGGATCACACTGAAGCTTTCTTT
>TRBV10-1|TRBD1|TRBJ1-2|-
CASREKEKQGQGINGYTF
TGCGCCAGCAGGGAAAAAGAGAAGCAGGGACAGGGAATAAATGGCTACACCTTC
>TRBV10-1|-|TRBJ2-1|-
CASSELAGNPYNEQFF
TGCGCCAGCAGTGAACTGGCAGGGAACCCCTACAATGAGCAGTTCTTC
>TRBV29-1|TRBD1|TRBJ2-7|-
CSVPGQGGYEQYF
TGCAGCGTACCGGGACAGGGAGGCTACGAGCAGTACTTC
>TRBV11-2|TRBD2|TRBJ2-7|-
CASSLSPLTSGGAYEQYF
TGTGCCAGCAGCTTATCCCCACTGACTAGCGGGGGGGCTTACGAGCAGTACTTC
>TRBV5-4|-|TRBJ2-5|few
CASSLAGVETQYF
TGTGCCAGCAGCTTGGCCGGAGTGGAGACCCAGTACTTC
>TRBV4-1|-|TRBJ2-1|-
CASSGSGLSGDEQFF
TGCGCCAGCAGCGGTTCGGGACTATCAGGGGATGAGCAGTTCTTC
>TRBV7-9|-|TRBJ1-4|-
CASTPPATDNEKLFF
TGTGCCAGCACCCCCCCGGCAACAGATAATGAAAAACTGTTTTTT
>TRBV5-1|-|TRBJ2-1|-
CASSLAGNEQFF
TGCGCCAGCAGCTTGGCGGGGAATGAGCAGTTCTTC
>TRBV5-6|TRBD2|TRBJ2-3|-
CASSSTSGGMTDTQYF
TGTGCCAGCAGCTCCACTAGCGGGGGGATGACAGATACGCAGTATTTT
>TRBV19|TRBD1|TRBJ1-2|-
CASSATGTGYGYTF
TGTGCCAGTAGTGCAACCGGGACAGGCTATGGCTACACCTTC
>TRBV6-1|-|TRBJ1-4|few
CASEGEDATNEKLFF
TGTGCCAGCGAGGGGGAAGACGCAACTAATGAAAAACTGTTTTTT
>TRBV5-6|TRBD1|TRBJ2-3|-
CASSWGDRASADTQYF
TGTGCCAGCAGCTGGGGGGACAGGGCGTCGGCAGATACGCAGTATTTT
>TRBV5-8|-|TRBJ1-2|-
CASSLDSGAGYGYTF
TGTGCCAGCAGCTTGGACTCGGGCGCAGGCTATGGCTACACCTTC